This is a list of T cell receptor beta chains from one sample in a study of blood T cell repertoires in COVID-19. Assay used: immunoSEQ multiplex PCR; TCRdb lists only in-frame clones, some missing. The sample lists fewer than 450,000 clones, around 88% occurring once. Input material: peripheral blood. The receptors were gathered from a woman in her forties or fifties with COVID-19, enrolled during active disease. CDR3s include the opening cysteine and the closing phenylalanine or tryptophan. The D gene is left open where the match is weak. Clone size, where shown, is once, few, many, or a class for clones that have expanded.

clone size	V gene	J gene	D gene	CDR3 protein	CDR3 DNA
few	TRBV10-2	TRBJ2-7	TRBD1	CASSEFEQGAYEQYF	TGCGCCAGCAGTGAGTTCGAACAGGGGGCATACGAGCAGTACTTC
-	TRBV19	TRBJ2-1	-	CASSPLSRSQFF	TGTGCCAGTAGTCCGCTATCGAGATCGCAGTTCTTC
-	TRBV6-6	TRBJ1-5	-	CASSYSSSGQPQHF	TGTGCCAGCAGTTACTCGAGTTCCGGGCAGCCCCAGCATTTT
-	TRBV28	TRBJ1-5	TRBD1	CASSSPGGSNQPQHF	TGTGCCAGCAGCTCCCCAGGGGGGAGCAATCAGCCCCAGCATTTT
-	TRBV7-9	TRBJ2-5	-	CASSWDITETQYF	TGTGCCAGCAGCTGGGACATAACCGAGACCCAGTACTTC
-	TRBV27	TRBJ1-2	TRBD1	CASTTGGFGYTF	TGTGCCAGCACCACAGGGGGGTTTGGCTACACCTTC
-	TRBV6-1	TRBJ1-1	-	CASSEVQGMNTEAFF	TGTGCCAGCAGTGAGGTCCAGGGGATGAACACTGAAGCTTTCTTT
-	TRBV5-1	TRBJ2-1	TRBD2	CASSLVAGEYNEQFF	TGCGCCAGCAGCTTGGTTGCGGGGGAATACAATGAGCAGTTCTTC
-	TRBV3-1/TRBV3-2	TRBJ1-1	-	CASSQDSDTEAFF	TGTGCCAGCAGCCAAGATAGTGATACTGAAGCTTTCTTT
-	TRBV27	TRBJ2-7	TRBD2	CASSLGAGGSYEQYF	TGTGCCAGCAGTTTGGGAGCGGGGGGCTCCTACGAGCAGTACTTC
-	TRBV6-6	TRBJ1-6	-	CASSYREDTTTF	TGTGCCAGCAGTTACAGGGAGGACACTACGACTTTT
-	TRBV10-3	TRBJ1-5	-	CAISEEVTGSNQPQHF	TGTGCCATCAGTGAGGAAGTTACTGGTAGCAATCAGCCCCAGCATTTT
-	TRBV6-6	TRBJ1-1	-	CASSPQGTEAFF	TGTGCCAGCAGTCCTCAGGGGACTGAAGCTTTCTTT
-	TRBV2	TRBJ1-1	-	CASTVLGGHTEAFF	TGTGCCAGCACCGTTTTGGGGGGACACACTGAAGCTTTCTTT
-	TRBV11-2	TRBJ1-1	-	CASSYSRQAKNTEAFF	TGTGCCAGCAGCTATAGTCGACAGGCGAAGAACACTGAAGCTTTCTTT
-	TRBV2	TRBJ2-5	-	CASIGRGETQYF	TGTGCCAGCATCGGGCGCGGGGAGACCCAGTACTTC
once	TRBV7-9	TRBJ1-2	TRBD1	CASSSGQGGNYGYTF	TGTGCCAGCAGCTCCGGACAGGGCGGAAACTATGGCTACACCTTC
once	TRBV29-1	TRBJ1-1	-	CSSRTPESAEAFF	TGCAGCTCCCGGACTCCGGAGAGCGCTGAAGCTTTCTTT
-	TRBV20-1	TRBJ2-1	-	CSAISGEQFF	TGCAGTGCTATTAGTGGTGAGCAGTTCTTC
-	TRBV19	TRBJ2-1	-	CASSTPITRRSYNEQFF	TGTGCCAGTAGTACCCCAATCACTAGACGGTCCTACAATGAGCAGTTCTTC
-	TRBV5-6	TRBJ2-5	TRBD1	CASSLDGTGWHGGETQYF	TGTGCCAGCAGCTTGGATGGGACAGGGTGGCATGGTGGAGAGACCCAGTACTTC
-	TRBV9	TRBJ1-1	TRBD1	CASSVANRGTEAFF	TGTGCCAGCAGCGTAGCTAACAGGGGGACTGAAGCTTTCTTT
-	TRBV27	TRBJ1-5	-	CASSLGGGNQPQHF	TGTGCCAGCAGTTTAGGGGGGGGGAATCAGCCCCAGCATTTT
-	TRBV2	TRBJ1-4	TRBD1	CASIRTGQSFNEKLFF	TGTGCCAGCATTCGGACAGGGCAATCCTTTAATGAAAAACTGTTTTTT
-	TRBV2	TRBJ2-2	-	CAVNPRRQGPNTGELFF	TGTGCCGTGAACCCGAGAAGGCAGGGTCCGAACACCGGGGAGCTGTTTTTT
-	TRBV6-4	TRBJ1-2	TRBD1	CATRTGGGYTF	TGTGCCACCCGGACAGGGGGCGGCTACACCTTC
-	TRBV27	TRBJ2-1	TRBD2	CASSSYSGDYNEQFF	TGTGCCAGCAGTTCCTATAGCGGGGACTACAATGAGCAGTTCTTC
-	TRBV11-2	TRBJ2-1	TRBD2	CASSSRPPRGGGVDEQFF	TGTGCCAGCAGCAGCCGACCCCCTCGAGGCGGGGGAGTCGATGAGCAGTTCTTC
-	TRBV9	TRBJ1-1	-	CASSAAGNTEAFF	TGTGCCAGCAGCGCCGCGGGGAACACTGAAGCTTTCTTT
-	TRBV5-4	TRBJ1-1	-	CASSPATGDTEAFF	TGTGCCAGCAGCCCGGCCACGGGGGACACTGAAGCTTTCTTT
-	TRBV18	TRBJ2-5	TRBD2	CASSPSRGAGGGETQYF	TGTGCCAGCTCACCATCGCGAGGCGCGGGGGGAGGAGAGACCCAGTACTTC
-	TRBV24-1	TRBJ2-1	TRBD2	CATSDLRGGPYNEQFF	TGTGCCACCAGTGATTTGCGGGGGGGCCCTTACAATGAGCAGTTCTTC
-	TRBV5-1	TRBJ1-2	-	CASSLRPTGDTNYGYTF	TGCGCCAGCAGCCTCCGACCGACAGGCGATACGAACTATGGCTACACCTTC
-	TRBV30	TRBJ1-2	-	CAWSVAPNYGYTF	TGTGCCTGGAGTGTAGCCCCTAACTATGGCTACACCTTC
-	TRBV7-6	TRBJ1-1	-	CASSQGQTSNTEAFF	TGTGCCAGCAGCCAAGGACAGACTTCGAACACTGAAGCTTTCTTT
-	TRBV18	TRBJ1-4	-	CASSTGGQRSANEKLFF	TGTGCCAGCTCAACCGGCGGGCAACGGTCGGCTAATGAAAAACTGTTTTTT
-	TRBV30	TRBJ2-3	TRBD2	CAWRGGTSASTDTQYF	TGTGCCTGGAGGGGCGGGACTAGCGCTAGCACAGATACGCAGTATTTT
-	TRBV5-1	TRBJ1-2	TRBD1	CASSSFPRDRGSNYGYTF	TGCGCCAGCAGTTCGTTCCCCCGGGACAGGGGGTCGAACTATGGCTACACCTTC
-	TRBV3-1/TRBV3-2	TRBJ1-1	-	CASSQGDYTEAFF	TGTGCCAGCAGCCAAGGGGACTACACTGAAGCTTTCTTT
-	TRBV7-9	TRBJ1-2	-	CASSPNADYGYTF	TGTGCCAGCAGCCCTAACGCGGACTATGGCTACACCTTC
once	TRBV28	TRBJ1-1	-	CASSFGTEAFF	TGTGCCAGCAGTTTCGGGACTGAAGCTTTCTTT
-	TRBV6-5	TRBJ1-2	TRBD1	CASKPGQGLRGYTF	TGTGCCAGCAAACCGGGACAGGGGCTTCGAGGCTACACCTTC
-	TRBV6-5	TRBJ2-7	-	CASSYSRDKDEQYF	TGTGCCAGCAGTTACAGCAGGGATAAGGACGAGCAGTACTTC
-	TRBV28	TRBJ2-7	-	CASSTLGGASSYEQYF	TGTGCCAGCAGTACCCTAGGCGGGGCCAGCTCCTACGAGCAGTACTTC
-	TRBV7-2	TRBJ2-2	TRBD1	CASSRLLGGGQGYTGELFF	TGTGCCAGCAGCCGTCTTCTCGGAGGGGGACAGGGTTACACCGGGGAGCTGTTTTTT
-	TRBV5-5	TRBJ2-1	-	CASSLVLSGNEQFF	TGTGCCAGCAGCTTGGTTTTAAGCGGCAATGAGCAGTTCTTC
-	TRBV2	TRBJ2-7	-	CASSESRGLYEQYF	TGTGCCAGCAGTGAGTCCAGGGGATTATACGAGCAGTACTTC
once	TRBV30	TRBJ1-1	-	CAWTQTGDTEAFF	TGTGCCTGGACACAAACGGGGGACACTGAAGCTTTCTTT
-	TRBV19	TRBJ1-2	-	CASRSLGGYYGYTF	TGTGCCAGTAGATCGCTCGGGGGTTACTATGGCTACACCTTC
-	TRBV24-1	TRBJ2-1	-	CATSSQGRAFF	TGTGCCACCAGTTCTCAGGGGAGGGCGTTCTTC
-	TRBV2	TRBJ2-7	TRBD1	CASSEGRGRGYEQYF	TGTGCCAGCAGTGAGGGCAGGGGGCGCGGGTACGAGCAGTACTTC
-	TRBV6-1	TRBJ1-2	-	CASSEERDNVGYTF	TGTGCCAGCAGTGAGGAGCGGGACAATGTTGGCTACACCTTC
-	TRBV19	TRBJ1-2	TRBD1	CASRITGANYGYTF	TGTGCCAGTAGGATTACAGGGGCTAACTATGGCTACACCTTC
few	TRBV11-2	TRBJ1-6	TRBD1	CASSRQGRVSPLHF	TGTGCCAGCAGTCGACAGGGGAGAGTTTCACCCCTCCACTTT
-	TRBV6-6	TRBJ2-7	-	CASSYLQGYEQYF	TGTGCCAGCAGTTACCTTCAGGGCTACGAGCAGTACTTC
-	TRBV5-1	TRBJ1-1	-	CASSLSWSGRDTEAFF	TGCGCCAGCAGCTTGAGTTGGTCAGGGAGGGACACTGAAGCTTTCTTT
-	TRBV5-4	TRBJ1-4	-	CASSWGQGSNEKLFF	TGTGCCAGCAGCTGGGGGCAGGGCTCTAATGAAAAACTGTTTTTT